One sample yielded the 12 T cell receptor beta chains listed below, sequenced in a study of siplizumab effects on memory and regulatory T cells. Profiling relied on immunoSEQ multiplex PCR, and the TCRdb table lists in-frame clones only, not all of them. The sample yields approximately 60,000 clones, 70% to 85% seen once. The sample taken for sequencing was memory CD4+ T cells sorted from blood. All receptors come from a human donor in good health.

The rearrangement uses TRBV19 and TRBJ2-3; perhaps TRBD2 as D (6 bases). The germline CDR1 and CDR2 sequences are LNHDA and SQIVND (reference sequence). The CDR3 is made up of 13 amino acids. The V gene lost 4 bases and the J gene lost 1 base, with 6 bases spanning the gap. This chain's CDR3 is CASSSGGTDTQYF. The CDR3 nucleotides read TGTGCCAGTAGTAGCGGGGGCACAGATACGCAGTATTTT.

V is TRBV6-5 and J is TRBJ1-3, with 9 bases identical to TRBD1. The V and J ends lost 4 bases and 3 bases, in that order; junction bases with no gene match: 7. This CDR3 contains 16 residues. CDR1 is MNHEY, CDR2 SVGAGI, per germline. The CDR3 sequence is CASSSDRGRGGNTIYF. The CDR3 DNA reads as TGTGCCAGCAGTTCGGACAGGGGAAGGGGTGGAAACACCATATATTTT.

The J gene is TRBJ2-7, the V gene TRBV6-5; D perhaps matches TRBD2 (6 bases). V lost 8 bases and J 6 bases, leaving 17 bases between the germline ends. From germline, CDR1 is MNHEY and CDR2 SVGAGI. This CDR3 region has 13 residues. DNA for the CDR3: TGTGCCAGCCGGTGGGGGGTGGATGGCGAGCAGTACTTC. As protein: CASRWGVDGEQYF.

The chain employs TRBV29-1 and TRBJ1-2; D unresolved. Trimming cost V 0 bases and J 4 bases, with 15 bases left between them. The CDR3 consists of 15 residues. Germline V gives CDR1 SQVTM, CDR2 ANQGSEA. The CDR3 sequence is CSVEERSGAFYGYTF. The CDR3 nucleotides are TGCAGCGTTGAAGAGAGGAGCGGAGCCTTCTATGGCTACACCTTC.

The genes are TRBV6-5 and TRBJ2-7; 9 bases agree with TRBD1. V lost 6 bases, J lost 7 bases, and 13 bases stayed unmatched. Germline-derived CDR1 and CDR2 are MNHEY and SVGAGI. This CDR3 contains 15 residues. CDR3 nucleotides: TGTGCCAGCAGCCCCGGCCCGGGACAGGGCTATGAGCAGTACTTC. Amino acid sequence: CASSPGPGQGYEQYF.

This clone appeared once. The V and J genes are TRBV5-1 and TRBJ2-7; tentatively, D is TRBD2 (5 bases). Trimming took off 0 bases at V and 5 bases at J, with 12 bases between the two ends. Germline V gene lookup returns CDR1 SGHRS and CDR2 YFSETQ. The CDR3 has 14 residues. The CDR3 DNA follows: TGCGCCAGCAGCTTGGGGGAGACGAGCGACGAGCAGTACTTC. Encoded protein: CASSLGETSDEQYF.

The CDR3: CASSISISGNTIYF. As DNA, the CDR3 is TGTGCCAGTAGTATATCGATCTCTGGAAACACCATATATTTT. The gene calls are TRBV19 and TRBJ1-3; D gene unclear. The CDR3 length is 14 residues. Germline V CDR1 and CDR2: LNHDA, SQIVND (reference sequence). Trimming removed 2 bases from V and 0 bases from J, with 5 bases in between.

This clone was observed a single time. The chain combines TRBV4-2 with TRBJ2-2; D call uncertain. This CDR3 is built from 15 residues. V lost 0 bases and J lost 1, with 6 bases in between. Per germline, CDR1 LGHNA and CDR2 YNFKEQ. The CDR3 loop reads CASSQEPKNTGELFF. DNA for the CDR3: TGTGCCAGCAGCCAAGAGCCCAAGAACACCGGGGAGCTGTTTTTT.

The V call is TRBV10-3, the J call TRBJ1-5; weak D call: TRBD1 (6 bases). Trimming removed 4 bases from V and 6 bases from J, with 13 bases in between. The CDR3 runs 14 residues. Germline values: CDR1 ENHRY, CDR2 SYGVKD. The CDR3 region is CAISGVGGAQPQHF. The CDR3 DNA reads TGTGCCATCAGTGGGGTTGGGGGGGCTCAGCCCCAGCATTTT.

The chain joins TRBV7-2 to TRBJ2-3, with TRBD2 matching over 12 bases. The germline V gene encodes CDR1 SGHTA and CDR2 FQGNSA. The CDR3 has 18 residues. V lost 1 base, J lost 5 bases, and 10 bases stayed unmatched. The CDR3: CASSLDGGLAGGLDTQYF. DNA of the CDR3: TGTGCCAGCAGCTTAGACGGAGGTCTAGCGGGGGGGCTAGATACGCAGTATTTT. Combining the CDR3 with reference TRBV7-2 and TRBJ2-3 gives the whole variable domain GAGVSQSPSNKVTEKGKDVELRCDPISGHTALYWYRQSLGQGLEFLIYFQGNSAPDKSGLPSDRFSAERTGGSVSTLTIQRTQQEDSAVYLCASSLDGGLAGGLDTQYFGPGTRLTVL.

This clone came up a few times. V gene TRBV7-9 combines with J gene TRBJ2-3; D is undetermined. Germline V gives CDR1 SEHNR, CDR2 FQNEAQ (reference sequence). The V and J ends lost 1 base and 4 bases respectively, with 6 bases between them. This CDR3 spans 13 amino acids. CDR3 coding DNA: TGTGCCAGCAGCTTAGACGCGGCAGATACGCAGTATTTT. This translates into CASSLDAADTQYF.

This sequence joins TRBV15 and TRBJ2-7, with 7 positions matching TRBD1. Losses at the gene ends were 0 bases for V and 2 bases for J; bases not matched to a gene: 4. CDR3 size: 15 residues. The germline CDR1 and CDR2 sequences are LNHNV and YYDKDF (reference sequence). The CDR3 DNA reads as TGTGCCACCAGCAGAGATTCGAGGGGGCCCTACGAGCAGTACTTC. This translates into CATSRDSRGPYEQYF.